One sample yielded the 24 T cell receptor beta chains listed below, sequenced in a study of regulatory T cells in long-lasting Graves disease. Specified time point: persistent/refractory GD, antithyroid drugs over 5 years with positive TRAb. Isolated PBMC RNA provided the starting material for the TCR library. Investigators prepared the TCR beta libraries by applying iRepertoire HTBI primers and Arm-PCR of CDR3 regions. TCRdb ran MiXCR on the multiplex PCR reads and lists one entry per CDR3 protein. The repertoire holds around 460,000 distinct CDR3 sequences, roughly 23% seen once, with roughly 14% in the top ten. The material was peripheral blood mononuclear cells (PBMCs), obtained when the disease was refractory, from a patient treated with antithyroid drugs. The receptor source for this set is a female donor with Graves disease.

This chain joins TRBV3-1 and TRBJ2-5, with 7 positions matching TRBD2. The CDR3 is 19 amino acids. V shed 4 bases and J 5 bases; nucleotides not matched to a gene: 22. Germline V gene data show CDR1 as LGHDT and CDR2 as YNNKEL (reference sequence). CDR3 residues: CASSLPLRASVGGGETQYF. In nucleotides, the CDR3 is TGTGCCAGCAGCCTCCCCCTCCGGGCTTCGGTTGGGGGGGGTGAGACCCAGTACTTC.

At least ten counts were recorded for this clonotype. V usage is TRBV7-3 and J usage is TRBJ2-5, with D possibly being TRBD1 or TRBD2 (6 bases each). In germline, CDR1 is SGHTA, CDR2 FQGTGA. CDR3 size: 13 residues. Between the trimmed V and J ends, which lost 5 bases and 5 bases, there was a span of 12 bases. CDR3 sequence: CASSPPGAETQYF. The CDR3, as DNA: TGTGCCAGCAGCCCCCCGGGGGCCGAGACCCAGTACTTC.

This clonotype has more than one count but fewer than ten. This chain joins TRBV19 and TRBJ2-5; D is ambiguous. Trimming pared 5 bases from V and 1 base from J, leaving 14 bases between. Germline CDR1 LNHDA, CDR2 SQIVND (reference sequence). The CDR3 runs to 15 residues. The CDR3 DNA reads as TGTGCCAGTAGTTGGTCAGGTAGACTCCAAGAGACCCAGTACTTC. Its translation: CASSWSGRLQETQYF.

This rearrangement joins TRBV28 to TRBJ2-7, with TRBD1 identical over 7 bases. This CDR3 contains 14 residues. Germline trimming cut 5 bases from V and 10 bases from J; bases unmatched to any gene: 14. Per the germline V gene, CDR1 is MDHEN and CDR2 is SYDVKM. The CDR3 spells CASSPTGWRSGQYF. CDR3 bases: TGTGCCAGCAGTCCGACAGGGTGGCGGTCGGGACAGTACTTC.

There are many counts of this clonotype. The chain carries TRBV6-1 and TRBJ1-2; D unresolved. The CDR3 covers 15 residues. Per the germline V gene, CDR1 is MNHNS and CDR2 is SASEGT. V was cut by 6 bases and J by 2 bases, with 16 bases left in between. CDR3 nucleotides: TGTGCCAGCAGCCAACATGCACAGTCCAACTATGGCTACACCTTC. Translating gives CASSQHAQSNYGYTF.

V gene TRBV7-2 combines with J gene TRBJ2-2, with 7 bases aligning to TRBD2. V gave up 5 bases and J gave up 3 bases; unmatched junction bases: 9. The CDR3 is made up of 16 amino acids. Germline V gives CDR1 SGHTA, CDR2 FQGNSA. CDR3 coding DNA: TGTGCCAGCAGCCCCCGGTGGGGGGGGGACACCGGGGAGCTGTTTTTT. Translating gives CASSPRWGGDTGELFF.

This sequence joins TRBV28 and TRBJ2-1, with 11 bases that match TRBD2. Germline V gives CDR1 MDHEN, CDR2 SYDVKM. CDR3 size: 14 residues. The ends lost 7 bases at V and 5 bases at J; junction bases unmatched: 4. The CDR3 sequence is CASTTSGADNEQFF. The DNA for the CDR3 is TGTGCCAGCACGACTAGCGGGGCCGACAATGAGCAGTTCTTC. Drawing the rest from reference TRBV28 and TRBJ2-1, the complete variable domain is DVKVTQSSRYLVKRTGEKVFLECVQDMDHENMFWYRQDPGLGLRLIYFSYDVKMKEKGDIPEGYSVSREKKERFSLILESASTNQTSMYLCASTTSGADNEQFFGPGTRLTVL.

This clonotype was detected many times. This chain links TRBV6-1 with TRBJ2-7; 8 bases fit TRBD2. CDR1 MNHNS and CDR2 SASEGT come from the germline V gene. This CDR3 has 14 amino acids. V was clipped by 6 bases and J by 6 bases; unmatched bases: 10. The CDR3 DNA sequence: TGTGCCAGCAGGCGCCTGGAGGGGACTAGCGAGCAGTACTTC. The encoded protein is CASRRLEGTSEQYF.

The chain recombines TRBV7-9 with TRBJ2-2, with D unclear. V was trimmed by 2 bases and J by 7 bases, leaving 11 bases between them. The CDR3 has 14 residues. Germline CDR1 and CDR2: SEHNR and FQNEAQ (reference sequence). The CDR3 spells CASSLHRQNGELFF. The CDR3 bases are TGTGCCAGCAGCTTACATCGGCAAAACGGGGAGCTGTTTTTT.

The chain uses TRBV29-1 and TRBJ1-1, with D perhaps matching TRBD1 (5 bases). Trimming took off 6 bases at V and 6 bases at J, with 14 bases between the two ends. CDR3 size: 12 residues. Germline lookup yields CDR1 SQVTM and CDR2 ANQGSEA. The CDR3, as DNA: TGCAGCGTGGGACGGGAGGTCCCTGAAGCTTTCTTT. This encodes CSVGREVPEAFF.

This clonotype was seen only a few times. The CDR3 bases are TGTGCCAGCAGCTTAGATCTTAGCGGGAACTACGAGCAGTACTTC. It encodes CASSLDLSGNYEQYF. This sequence joins TRBV11-2 and TRBJ2-7; 8 bases line up with TRBD2. The CDR3 contains 15 residues. Per the germline V gene, CDR1 is SGHAT and CDR2 is FQNNGV. V was clipped by 0 bases and J by 3 bases; unmatched bases: 4.

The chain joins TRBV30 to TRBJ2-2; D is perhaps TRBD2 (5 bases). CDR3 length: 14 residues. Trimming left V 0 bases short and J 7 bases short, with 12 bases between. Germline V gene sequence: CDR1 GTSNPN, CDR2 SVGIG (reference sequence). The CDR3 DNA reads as TGTGCCTGGAGTGTACTAGGGAGAGGCGGGGAGCTGTTTTTT. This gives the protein CAWSVLGRGGELFF.

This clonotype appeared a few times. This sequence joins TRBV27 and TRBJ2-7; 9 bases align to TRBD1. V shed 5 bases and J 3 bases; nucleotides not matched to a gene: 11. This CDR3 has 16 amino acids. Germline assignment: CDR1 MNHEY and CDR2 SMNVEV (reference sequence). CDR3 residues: CASSLQPGTGLYEQYF. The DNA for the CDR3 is TGTGCCAGCAGTCTGCAGCCCGGGACAGGGCTCTACGAGCAGTACTTC.

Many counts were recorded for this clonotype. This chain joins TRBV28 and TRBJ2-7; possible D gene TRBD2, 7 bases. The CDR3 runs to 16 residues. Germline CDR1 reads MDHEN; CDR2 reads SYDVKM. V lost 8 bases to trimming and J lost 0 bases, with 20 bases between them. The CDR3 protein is CASSTQGTTVSYEQYF. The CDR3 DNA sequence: TGTGCCAGCTCCACCCAGGGGACTACCGTCTCCTACGAGCAGTACTTC. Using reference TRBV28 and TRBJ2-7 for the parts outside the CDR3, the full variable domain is DVKVTQSSRYLVKRTGEKVFLECVQDMDHENMFWYRQDPGLGLRLIYFSYDVKMKEKGDIPEGYSVSREKKERFSLILESASTNQTSMYLCASSTQGTTVSYEQYFGPGTRLTVT.

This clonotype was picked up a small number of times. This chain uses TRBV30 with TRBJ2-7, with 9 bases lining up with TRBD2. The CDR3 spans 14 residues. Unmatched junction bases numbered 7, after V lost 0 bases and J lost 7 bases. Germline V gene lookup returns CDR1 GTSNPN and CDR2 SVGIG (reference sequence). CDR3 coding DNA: TGTGCCTGGAGTGTACTGGACCTAGCGGGGGAGCAGTACTTC. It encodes CAWSVLDLAGEQYF.

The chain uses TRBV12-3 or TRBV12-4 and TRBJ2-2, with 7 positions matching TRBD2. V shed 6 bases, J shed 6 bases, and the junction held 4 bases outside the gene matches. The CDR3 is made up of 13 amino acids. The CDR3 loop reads CASSRLAAGELFF. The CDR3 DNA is TGTGCCAGCAGCCGACTAGCAGCCGGGGAGCTGTTTTTT.

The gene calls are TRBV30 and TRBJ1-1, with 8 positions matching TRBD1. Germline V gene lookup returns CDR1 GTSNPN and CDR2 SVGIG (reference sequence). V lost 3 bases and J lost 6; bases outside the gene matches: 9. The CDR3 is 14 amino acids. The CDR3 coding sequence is TGTGCCTGGAGGCACAGGGGGAAGGACGCTGAAGCTTTCTTT. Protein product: CAWRHRGKDAEAFF.

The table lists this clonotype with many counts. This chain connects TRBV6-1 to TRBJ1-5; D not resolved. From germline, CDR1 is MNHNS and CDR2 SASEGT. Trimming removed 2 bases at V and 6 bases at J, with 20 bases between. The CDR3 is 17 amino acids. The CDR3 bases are TGTGCCAGCAGTGAAAATCGGTTGGTCTGGGAGGCTCAGCCCCAGCATTTT. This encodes CASSENRLVWEAQPQHF.

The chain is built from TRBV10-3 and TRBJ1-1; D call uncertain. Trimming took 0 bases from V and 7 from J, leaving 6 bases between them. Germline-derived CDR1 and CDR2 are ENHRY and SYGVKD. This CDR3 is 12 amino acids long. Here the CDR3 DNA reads TGTGCCATCAGTGAGTCCTCCAGTGAAGCTTTCTTT. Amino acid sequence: CAISESSSEAFF.

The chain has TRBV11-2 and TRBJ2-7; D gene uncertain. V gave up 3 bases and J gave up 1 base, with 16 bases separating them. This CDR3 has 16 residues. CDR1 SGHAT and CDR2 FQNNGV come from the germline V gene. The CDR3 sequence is CASSFSVTRGSYEQYF. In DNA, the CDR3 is TGTGCCAGCAGCTTTTCAGTGACCCGCGGATCCTACGAGCAGTACTTC.

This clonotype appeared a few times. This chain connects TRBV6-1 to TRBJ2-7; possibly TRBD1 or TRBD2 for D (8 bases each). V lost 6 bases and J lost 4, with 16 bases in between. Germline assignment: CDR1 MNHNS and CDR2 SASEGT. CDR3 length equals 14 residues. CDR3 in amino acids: CASSGGGTGYEQYF. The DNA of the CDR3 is TGTGCCAGCAGCGGCGGGGGGACAGGTTACGAGCAGTACTTC.

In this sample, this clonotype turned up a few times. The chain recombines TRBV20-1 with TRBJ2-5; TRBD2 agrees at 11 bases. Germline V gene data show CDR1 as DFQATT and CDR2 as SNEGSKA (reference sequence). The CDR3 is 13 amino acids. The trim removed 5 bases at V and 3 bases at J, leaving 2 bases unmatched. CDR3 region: CSASSGGKETQYF. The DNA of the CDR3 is TGCAGTGCTTCTAGCGGGGGGAAAGAGACCCAGTACTTC.

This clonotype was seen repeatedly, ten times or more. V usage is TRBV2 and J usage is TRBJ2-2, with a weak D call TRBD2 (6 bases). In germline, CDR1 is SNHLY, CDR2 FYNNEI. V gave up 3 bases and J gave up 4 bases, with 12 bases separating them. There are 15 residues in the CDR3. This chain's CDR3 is CASSEDGGTTGELFF. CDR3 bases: TGTGCCAGCAGTGAGGATGGGGGGACCACCGGGGAGCTGTTTTTT.

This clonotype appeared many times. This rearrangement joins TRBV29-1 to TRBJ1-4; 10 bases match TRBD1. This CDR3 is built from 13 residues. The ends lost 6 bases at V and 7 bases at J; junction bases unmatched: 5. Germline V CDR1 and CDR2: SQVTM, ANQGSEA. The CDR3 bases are TGCAGCGTAGGGGACAGGGGTTCTGAAAAACTGTTTTTT. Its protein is CSVGDRGSEKLFF.